Each of the 4 T cell receptor beta chains below was sequenced from the same sample in a study of circulating tumor DNA in untreated peripheral T-cell lymphoma. Libraries were prepared by immunoSEQ multiplex PCR; TCRdb keeps only in-frame clonotypes and omits some of them. The sample holds around 10,000 clones, about 76% seen once. Sequences were obtained from tumor tissue. Every receptor here comes from a human donor with peripheral T-cell lymphoma.

Of note for this clone: It is unclear where the CDR3 begins or ends on the DNA, so no DNA is shown, and the CDR3 is as TCRdb lists it. The V gene is TRBV6-8, the J gene TRBJ1-2; the table's D call of TRBD1 was not tested on the DNA. Germline lookup yields CDR1 MNHGY and CDR2 SAAAGT. The CDR3 length is 13 residues, termini included. CDR3 protein: CASSYSVGAGNTF.

This chain uses TRBV19 with TRBJ1-2; 9 positions match TRBD1. Germline CDR1 LNHDA, CDR2 SQIVND (reference sequence). This CDR3 region has 16 residues. With 3 bases clipped from V and 7 bases from J, the junction kept 12 bases outside the gene matches. CDR3 bases: TGTGCCAGTAGTATGACCGGACAGGGGAGATCAAGTGGCTACACCTTC. Its translation: CASSMTGQGRSSGYTF.

This clone was observed a few times. The V gene is TRBV6-8, the J gene TRBJ2-7; D call uncertain. Germline loops: CDR1 MNHGY, CDR2 SAAAGT. The CDR3 contains 14 residues. Trimming shortened V by 2 bases and J by 7 bases, and 15 bases separated the two germline ends. CDR3 loop: CASSYADPPKEQYF. In nucleotides, the CDR3 is TGTGCCAGCAGTTACGCGGACCCCCCAAAGGAGCAGTACTTC.

This clone was observed a few times. The CDR3 loop is CASSPRSFQGGETQYF. CDR3 nucleotides: TGTGCCAGCTCACCACGGAGTTTCCAGGGAGGAGAGACCCAGTACTTC. The chain links TRBV18 to TRBJ2-5, with D tentatively TRBD2 (6 bases). The germline V gene encodes CDR1 KGHSH and CDR2 LQKENI. Trimming left V 1 base short and J 4 bases short, with 16 bases between. The CDR3 is 16 residues long.